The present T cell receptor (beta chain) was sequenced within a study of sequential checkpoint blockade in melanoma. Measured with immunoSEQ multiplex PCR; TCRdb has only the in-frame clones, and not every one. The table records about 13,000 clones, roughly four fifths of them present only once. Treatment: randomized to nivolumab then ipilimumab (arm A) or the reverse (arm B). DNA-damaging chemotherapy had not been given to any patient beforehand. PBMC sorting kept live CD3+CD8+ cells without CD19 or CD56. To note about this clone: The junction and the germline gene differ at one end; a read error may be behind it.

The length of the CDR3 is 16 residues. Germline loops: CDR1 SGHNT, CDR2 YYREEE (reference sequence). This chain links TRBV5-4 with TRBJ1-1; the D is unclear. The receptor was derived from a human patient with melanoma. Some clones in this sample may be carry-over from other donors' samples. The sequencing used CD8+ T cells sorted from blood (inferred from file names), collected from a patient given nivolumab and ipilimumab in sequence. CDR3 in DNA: TGCGCCAGCAGCCAAGATGTGACCCTAACGGGAACTGAAGCTTTCTTT. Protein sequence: CASSQDVTLTGTEAFF.